This section outlines one T cell receptor (beta chain) sequence together with its context. V was clipped by 4 bases and J by 4 bases; unmatched bases: 13. The CDR3 spans 17 residues. Germline CDR1 reads SGHNT; CDR2 reads YYREEE (reference sequence). This entry belongs to a study of lymphopenia after photon versus proton radiotherapy. The repertoire was sequenced with immunoSEQ multiplex PCR; TCRdb's copy has only in-frame clones and lacks some. The table includes several thousand clones, just over 90% detected once. The TCR originated in a man in his 60s with cholangiocarcinoma. This sample comprised peripheral blood, obtained from a patient treated with photon-based radiotherapy. V and J are TRBV5-4 and TRBJ2-1, with 8 bases identical to TRBD2. The CDR3: CASSPGGRLAQYNEQFF. The CDR3 DNA reads TGTGCCAGCAGCCCGGGGGGACGACTAGCGCAATACAATGAGCAGTTCTTC.